A single sample is the source of the 13 T cell receptor beta chains below, sequenced in a study of CD8 T cells in Susac syndrome. Random-hexamer reverse transcription was applied to about 0.5 to 1 ug RNA. TCRdb passed the immunoSEQ multiplex PCR reads through MiXCR, listing each CDR3 protein once. The sample includes 150,000 to 180,000 distinct CDR3 sequences, 95% to 96% of them seen just once. Sequenced input: CD8+ T cells from PBMCs. The receptors shown here come from a human donor with multiple sclerosis.

By frequency in the sample, this clonotype is medium-sized. This chain's CDR3 is CASSFAKTGNYGYTF. The CDR3 nucleotides read TGTGCCAGCAGTTTCGCCAAGACAGGGAACTATGGCTACACCTTC. The chain uses TRBV12-3 or TRBV12-4 and TRBJ1-2; 7 nucleotides match TRBD1. The CDR3 totals 15 residues. The V gene end was trimmed by 3 bases and the J gene end by 2 bases; junction bases not matched to a gene: 6.

The chain uses TRBV30 and TRBJ1-5; TRBD1 matches at 9 bases. J gave up 6 bases and V 7 bases, and 7 bases lay outside the gene matches. This CDR3 comprises 13 residues. Germline V CDR1 and CDR2: GTSNPN, SVGIG (reference sequence). The CDR3 nucleotides read TGTGCCTATAAACAGGGGGCGGTTCAGCCCCAGCATTTT. This translates into CAYKQGAVQPQHF.

The chain is built from TRBV20-1 and TRBJ2-1, with 7 bases that match TRBD2. Losses at the gene ends were 8 bases for V and 5 bases for J; bases not matched to a gene: 9. Germline CDR1 is DFQATT and CDR2 is SNEGSKA (reference sequence). This CDR3 contains 13 residues. For the CDR3, the DNA is TGCAGTTATCTAGCGGACAATAACAATGAGCAGTTCTTC. It yields the protein CSYLADNNNEQFF.

The rearrangement uses TRBV2 and TRBJ2-7; TRBD1 is a possible D gene (5 bases). Germline V gene data show CDR1 as SNHLY and CDR2 as FYNNEI. V shed 3 bases and J shed 2 bases, with 11 bases lying between them. CDR3 size: 14 residues. The CDR3, as DNA: TGTGCCAGCAGTGACGGCAGGGTAGCCTACGAGCAGTACTTC. Encoded protein: CASSDGRVAYEQYF.

The V call is TRBV30, the J call TRBJ1-2; 7 bases map to TRBD1. Germline-derived CDR1 and CDR2 are GTSNPN and SVGIG (reference sequence). The CDR3 runs to 14 residues. V trimming: 0 bases; J trimming: 4 bases; junction bases outside the gene matches: 5. In nucleotides, the CDR3 is TGTGCCTGGAGTGTATACGGGACAGCCTATGGCTACACCTTC. Amino acid sequence: CAWSVYGTAYGYTF.

The chain couples TRBV5-1 to TRBJ2-3; no reliable D call. The CDR3 is made up of 13 amino acids. The V gene's germline CDR1 is SGHRS and CDR2 YFSETQ. V lost 1 base, J lost 2 bases, and 5 bases lay in between. This chain's CDR3 is CASSLTITDTQYF. CDR3 nucleotide sequence: TGCGCCAGCAGCTTGACCATCACAGATACGCAGTATTTT.

V is TRBV12-3 or TRBV12-4 and J is TRBJ1-5, with 7 bases that match TRBD1. Germline trimming cut 7 bases from V and 6 bases from J; bases unmatched to any gene: 3. This CDR3 is 12 amino acids long. CDR3 DNA: TGTGCCAGCACCCAGGGGGGTCAGCCCCAGCATTTT. Encoded protein: CASTQGGQPQHF.

The chain links TRBV3-1 to TRBJ1-1, with TRBD1 as a possible D gene (5 bases). The CDR3 is made up of 14 amino acids. From germline, CDR1 is LGHDT and CDR2 YNNKEL (reference sequence). V lost 4 bases and J 2 bases, leaving 11 bases between the germline ends. CDR3 in amino acids: CASSRAQGNTEAFF. Here the CDR3 DNA reads TGTGCCAGCAGCCGAGCCCAGGGTAACACTGAAGCTTTCTTT.

The chain has TRBV11-2 and TRBJ2-7; TRBD1 agrees at 9 bases. Per germline, CDR1 SGHAT and CDR2 FQNNGV. This CDR3 is 14 amino acids long. V was pared by 1 base and J by 7 bases, with 5 bases of the junction left unmatched. The CDR3 DNA follows: TGTGCCAGCAGCTTAGGGGACAGGGCACGAGAGCAGTACTTC. Amino acids: CASSLGDRAREQYF.

The rearrangement joins TRBV29-1 to TRBJ2-5, with D hard to call. V lost 3 bases and J lost 7, with 12 bases in between. The CDR3 has 12 residues. Germline assignment: CDR1 SQVTM and CDR2 ANQGSEA. The CDR3 nucleotides are TGCAGCGTTGAGGACCCTGCGGTGACCCAGTACTTC. As protein: CSVEDPAVTQYF. Full variable domain (missing parts from reference TRBV29-1 and TRBJ2-5): SAVISQKPSRDICQRGTSLTIQCQVDSQVTMMFWYRQQPGQSLTLIATANQGSEATYESGFVIDKFPISRPNLTFSTLTVSNMSPEDSSIYLCSVEDPAVTQYFGPGTRLLVL.

V gene TRBV13 combines with J gene TRBJ1-1; D is unclear. Trimming pared 7 bases from V and 1 base from J, leaving 16 bases between. CDR1 is PRHDT, CDR2 FYEKMQ, per germline (reference sequence). CDR3 length equals 15 residues. As DNA, the CDR3 is TGTGCCAGCACCACTCGGCGTGTATCGAACACTGAAGCTTTCTTT. This sequence encodes CASTTRRVSNTEAFF.

The chain joins TRBV15 to TRBJ2-3; no definite D call. This CDR3 has 14 amino acids. The germline CDR1 and CDR2 sequences are LNHNV and YYDKDF (reference sequence). V dropped 0 bases and J dropped 4 bases, with 8 bases sitting between them. The CDR3 loop reads CATSRERPADTQYF. The CDR3 DNA sequence: TGTGCCACCAGCAGAGAAAGACCGGCAGATACGCAGTATTTT.

V usage is TRBV11-2 and J usage is TRBJ2-7, with D tentatively TRBD1 or TRBD2 (6 bases each). The CDR3 extends over 13 amino acids. Germline V gene sequence: CDR1 SGHAT, CDR2 FQNNGV. Trimming stripped 5 bases from V and 5 bases from J, with 13 bases between. The CDR3 spells CASSVAGGNEQYF. The CDR3 nucleotides read TGTGCCAGCAGCGTAGCCGGGGGCAACGAGCAGTACTTC.